The T cell receptor (beta chain) described here comes from a study of T-cell memory formation after mild COVID-19 (dated by TCRdb to the early 2020s). General notes on the study: TCR sequence clusters from the two donors were found to be largely donor specific. T-cell clones expanding and contracting after mild COVID-19 in a couple of donors were tracked by longitudinal TCRalpha and TCRbeta repertoire sequencing. Two young, previously healthy adult volunteers, one female and one male, were included in the cohort. Here is what the overall study found, with its caveats: Contracting CD4+ clones appeared mostly in the CM and EM memory subsets, whereas CD8+ clones were enriched in EMRA. SARS-CoV-2 specificity of the second-wave clones peaking on day 37 was not confirmed. The study covered only a couple of mild cases, and larger cohorts including severe cases with pre-infection samples were considered necessary. Clones that contracted from day 15 to 85 showed balanced CD4/CD8 phenotypes, whereas a second wave of clones that expanded from day 15 to 37 leaned towards CD4+. Some responding clones were detected in pre-infection memory, suggesting pre-existing cross-reactive memory T cells joined the SARS-CoV-2 response.

Worth noting for this clonotype: Its antigen target is currently unknown. Base qualities are not recorded, but no much larger clone differs from it by a single base.

PBMCs were isolated by Ficoll-Paque density gradient centrifugation. Sequencing instrument: Illumina NovaSeq 6000. cDNA libraries for TCRalpha and TCRbeta were prepared by 5'RACE using constant-segment primers, with sample barcodes and unique molecular identifiers added. Trizol reagent was used to extract RNA from every sample. The libraries were amplified in two PCR steps, and the second step added a second sample barcode and Illumina TruSeq adapters. The libraries were sequenced on an Illumina NovaSeq using 2 x 150 bp paired-end reads. The authors' analysis ran thus. The reads were demultiplexed and collapsed into UMI-guided consensus sequences using migec v1.2.7. With mixcr v2.1.11, UMI consensuses were aligned to TRA and TRB V and J templates and assembled into clonotypes. A clonotype was counted as expanded or contracted only when both edgeR and NoisET called the clonotype significant, with the noise models trained on biological replicates. For edgeR calls, the cutoffs were a false discovery rate-adjusted p below 0.01 and a log2 fold-change threshold of 1. PCA with hierarchical clustering of max-normalized trajectories of the 1000 most abundant clonotypes was used as exploratory dynamics analysis. Separately sequenced CD4+ and CD8+ repertoires were used to assign a CD4 or CD8 phenotype to each responding clone. TCRdb passed the public sequencing reads through fastp at Q25 and MiXCR, retaining productive beta sequences. Here each entry gathers all rows of one CDR3 protein and keeps the most common genes and DNA. These V and J calls are TCRdb output, not the study's own analysis. For this sample the table gives just over 350,000 distinct CDR3 sequences, of which around 15% were detected only once. The ten biggest clones cover about 22% of the sample.

V trim: 6 bases; J trim: 7 bases; unmatched bases: 6. The CDR3 runs 14 amino acids, cysteine and phenylalanine included. The CDR3 DNA has 42 bases and is translated from base 1. According to the germline V gene, CDR1 reads MDHEN and CDR2 reads SYDVKM. The TCR comes from a man younger than 35 who had mild COVID-19 (a few samples of this study predate the infection). The sample titles of this study are shuffled in the database, so cell type and time point are left out; the donor was told from shared clones. The source material was PBMCs or a T cell subset sorted from them (not recorded which). The chain joins TRBV28 to TRBJ2-3, with 11 central nucleotides matching TRBD2. The CDR3 region: CASSSGTSGNTQYF. The DNA sequence reads TGTGCCAGCAGCTCCGGGACTAGCGGAAATACGCAGTATTTT.